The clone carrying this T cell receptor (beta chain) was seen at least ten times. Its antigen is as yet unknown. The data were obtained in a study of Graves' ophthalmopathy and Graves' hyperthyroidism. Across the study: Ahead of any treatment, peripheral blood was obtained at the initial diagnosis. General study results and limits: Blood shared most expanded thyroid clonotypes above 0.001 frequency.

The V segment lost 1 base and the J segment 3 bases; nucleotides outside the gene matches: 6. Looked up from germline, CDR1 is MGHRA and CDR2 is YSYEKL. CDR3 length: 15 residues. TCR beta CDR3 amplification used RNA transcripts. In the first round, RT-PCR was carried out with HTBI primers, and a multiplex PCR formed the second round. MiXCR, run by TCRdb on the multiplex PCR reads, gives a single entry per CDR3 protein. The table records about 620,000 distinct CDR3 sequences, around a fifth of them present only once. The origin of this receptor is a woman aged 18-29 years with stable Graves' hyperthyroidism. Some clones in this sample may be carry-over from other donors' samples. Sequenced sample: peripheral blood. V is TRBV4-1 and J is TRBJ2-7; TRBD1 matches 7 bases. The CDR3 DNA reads TGCGCCAGCAGCCAAGCCGGGACAGCGAGCTACGAGCAGTACTTC. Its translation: CASSQAGTASYEQYF.